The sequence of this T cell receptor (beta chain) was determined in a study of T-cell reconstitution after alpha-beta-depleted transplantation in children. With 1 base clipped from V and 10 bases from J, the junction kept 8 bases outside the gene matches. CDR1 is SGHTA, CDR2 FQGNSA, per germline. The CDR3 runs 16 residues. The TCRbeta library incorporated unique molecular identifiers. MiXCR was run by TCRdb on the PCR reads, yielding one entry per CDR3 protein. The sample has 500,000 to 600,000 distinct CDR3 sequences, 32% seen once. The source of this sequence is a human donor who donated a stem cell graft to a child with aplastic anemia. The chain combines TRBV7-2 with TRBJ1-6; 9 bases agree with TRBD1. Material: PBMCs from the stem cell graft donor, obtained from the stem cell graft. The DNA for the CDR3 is TGTGCCAGCAGCTTAGTTCCACAGGGGGCCGGGTCACCCCTCCACTTT. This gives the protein CASSLVPQGAGSPLHF.